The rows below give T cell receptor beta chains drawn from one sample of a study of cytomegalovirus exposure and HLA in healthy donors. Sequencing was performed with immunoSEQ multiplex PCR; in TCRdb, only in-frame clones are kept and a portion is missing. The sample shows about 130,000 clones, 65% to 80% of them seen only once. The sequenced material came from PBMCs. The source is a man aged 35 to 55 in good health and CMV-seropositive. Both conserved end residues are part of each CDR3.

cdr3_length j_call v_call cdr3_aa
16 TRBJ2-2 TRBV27 CASSPPTSGNTGELFF
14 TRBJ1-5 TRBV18 CASSRDRDNQPQHF
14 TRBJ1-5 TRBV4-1 CASSPAGGIQPQHF
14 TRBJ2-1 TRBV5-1 CASSGDSRNNEQFF
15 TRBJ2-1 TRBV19 CASRTSGFSYNEQFF
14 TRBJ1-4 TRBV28 CASSTTGDNEKLFF
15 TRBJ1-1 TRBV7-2 CASSPAMGRGTEAFF
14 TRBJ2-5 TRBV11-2 CASSSGRGRETQYF
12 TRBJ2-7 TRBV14 CASSQVPGRQYF
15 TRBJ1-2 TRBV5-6 CASSLDSLVPYGYTF
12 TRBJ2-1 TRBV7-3 CASSLSGNEQFF
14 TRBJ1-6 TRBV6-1 CASSGEGAGSPLHF
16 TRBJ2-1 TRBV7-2 CASSLESGSSYNEQFF
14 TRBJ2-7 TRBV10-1 CASSVGQGSYEQYF
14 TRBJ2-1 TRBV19 CASSTRDMSNEQFF
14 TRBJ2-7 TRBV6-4 CASSEWGRFHEQYF
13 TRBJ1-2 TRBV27 CASSENRGGGYTF
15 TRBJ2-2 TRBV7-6 CASSFGQGATGELFF
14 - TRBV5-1 CASSFSAGNYEQYF
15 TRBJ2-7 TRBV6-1 CASSEGGLAPYEQYF
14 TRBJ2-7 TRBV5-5 CASSLGLVSYEQYF
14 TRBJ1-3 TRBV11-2 CASSLESSGNTIYF
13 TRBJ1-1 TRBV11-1 CASSRTGGAEAFF
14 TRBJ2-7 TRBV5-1 CASSLEGREAEQYF
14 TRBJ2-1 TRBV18 CASSGQRDYNEQFF
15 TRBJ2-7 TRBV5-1 CASSDRDRVSYEQYF
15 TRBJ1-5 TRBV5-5 CASSPSRGPNQPQHF
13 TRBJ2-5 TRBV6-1 CASRDRGQETQYF
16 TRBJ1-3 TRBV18 CASSPVSREPGNTIYF
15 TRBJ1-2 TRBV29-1 CSVEGHAGGNYGYTF
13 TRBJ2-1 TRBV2 CASRGEGSGEQFF
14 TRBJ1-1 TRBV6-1 CASSEGASKTEAFF